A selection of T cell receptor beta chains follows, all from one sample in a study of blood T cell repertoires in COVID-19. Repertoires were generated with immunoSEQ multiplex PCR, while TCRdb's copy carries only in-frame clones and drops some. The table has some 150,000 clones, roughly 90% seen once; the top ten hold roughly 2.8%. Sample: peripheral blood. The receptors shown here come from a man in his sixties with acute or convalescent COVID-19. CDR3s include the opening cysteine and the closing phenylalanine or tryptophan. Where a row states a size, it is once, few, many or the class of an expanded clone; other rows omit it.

cdr3_aa: CASRPAQVRNTEAFF
clone_size: once
v_call: TRBV5-5

cdr3_aa: CASSVRPGVEQYF
clone_size: NA
v_call: TRBV11-2

cdr3_aa: CASRFTTGSHEQYF
clone_size: NA
v_call: TRBV7-8

cdr3_aa: CSVEASGSSYEQYF
clone_size: few
v_call: TRBV29-1

cdr3_aa: CAIRPRTGDGYTF
clone_size: NA
v_call: TRBV10-3

cdr3_aa: CASSPWQGAVGSPLHF
clone_size: NA
v_call: TRBV3-1/TRBV3-2

cdr3_aa: CASSAQGQQPQHF
clone_size: NA
v_call: TRBV6-2/TRBV6-3

cdr3_aa: CASSIGQNYNSPLHF
clone_size: NA
v_call: TRBV11-2

cdr3_aa: CASSPPRTGVAEAFF
clone_size: NA
v_call: TRBV3-1/TRBV3-2

cdr3_aa: CASRPLAGAPPYYNEQFF
clone_size: once
v_call: TRBV5-6

cdr3_aa: CASSVGQGNYEQYF
clone_size: NA
v_call: TRBV9

cdr3_aa: CASSHSASGGASEQYF
clone_size: NA
v_call: TRBV3-1/TRBV3-2

cdr3_aa: CASSSQGALVASGYTF
clone_size: NA
v_call: TRBV5-8

cdr3_aa: CASSLLAGPYNEQFF
clone_size: NA
v_call: TRBV6-6

cdr3_aa: CASSFDRDTEAFF
clone_size: NA
v_call: TRBV7-9

cdr3_aa: CASSSLRGTTNEKLFF
clone_size: NA
v_call: TRBV19

cdr3_aa: CASSQLESRVGSPLHF
clone_size: NA
v_call: TRBV11-2

cdr3_aa: CASSRLGGRLQETQYF
clone_size: NA
v_call: TRBV7-8

cdr3_aa: CASSFRDRGPETQYF
clone_size: NA
v_call: TRBV5-1

cdr3_aa: CASSPGNRDSGSLHF
clone_size: once
v_call: TRBV18

cdr3_aa: CASSLLQGRDTEAFF
clone_size: NA
v_call: TRBV5-1

cdr3_aa: CATSGGIGETQYF
clone_size: NA
v_call: TRBV24-1

cdr3_aa: CASSQKLGRTDTQYF
clone_size: NA
v_call: TRBV4-1

cdr3_aa: CASSLGSARNTDTQYF
clone_size: NA
v_call: TRBV7-9

cdr3_aa: CASSLEGGSGNTIYF
clone_size: NA
v_call: TRBV5-1